Each of the 18 T cell receptor beta chains below was sequenced from the same sample in a study of cytomegalovirus exposure and HLA in healthy donors. Primers: 60 Vbeta forward and 13 Jbeta reverse. Data came from immunoSEQ multiplex PCR; TCRdb stores just in-frame clones and leaves some out. In the table there are about 260,000 clones, approximately 70% of which are singletons. What was sequenced was PBMCs. The receptors shown here come from a female donor in good health and CMV-seronegative.

This chain uses TRBV27 with TRBJ2-5; 9 bases align to TRBD2. J was trimmed by 4 bases and V by 8 bases; bases with no gene match: 8. The CDR3 is made up of 14 amino acids. Germline V gives CDR1 MNHEY, CDR2 SMNVEV (reference sequence). Here the CDR3 DNA reads TGTGCCAGCCGTGGTAGCGGGAGACCAGAGACCCAGTACTTC. Translation: CASRGSGRPETQYF.

The chain is built from TRBV5-1 and TRBJ2-3; D unclear. The CDR3 covers 12 residues. V was cut by 0 bases and J by 15 bases, with 14 bases left in between. Germline CDR1 and CDR2: SGHRS and YFSETQ. The CDR3 loop is CASSLVPPAGYF. CDR3 sequence (DNA): TGCGCCAGCAGCTTGGTTCCTCCCGCCGGTTATTTT.

The V call is TRBV7-9, the J call TRBJ1-1; tentative D call: TRBD1 (6 bases). V was cut by 6 bases and J by 7 bases, with 21 bases left in between. The length of the CDR3 is 15 residues. Germline assignment: CDR1 SEHNR and CDR2 FQNEAQ (reference sequence). The CDR3 here is CASSYSGGRIYEAFF. The CDR3 DNA sequence: TGTGCCAGCAGTTATAGCGGGGGCAGAATTTATGAAGCTTTCTTT.

The rearrangement joins TRBV5-1 to TRBJ2-2; 10 nucleotides agree with TRBD2. This CDR3 is 15 amino acids long. Germline V gene data show CDR1 as SGHRS and CDR2 as YFSETQ. V was clipped by 6 bases and J by 7 bases; unmatched bases: 9. The CDR3 region has the DNA TGCGCCAGCATCGGAACTAGCGGGATAAACGGGGAGCTGTTTTTT. Encoded protein: CASIGTSGINGELFF. The complete variable domain, with remaining parts taken from reference TRBV5-1 and TRBJ2-2, reads KAGVTQTPRYLIKTRGQQVTLSCSPISGHRSVSWYQQTPGQGLQFLFEYFSETQRNKGNFPGRFSGRQFSNSRSEMNVSTLELGDSALYLCASIGTSGINGELFFGEGSRLTVL.

This sequence joins TRBV27 and TRBJ2-3; possible D gene TRBD2, 5 bases. This CDR3 spans 18 amino acids. CDR1 and CDR2 from the germline V gene are MNHEY and SMNVEV (reference sequence). Trimming took 0 bases from V and 0 from J, leaving 16 bases between them. DNA of the CDR3: TGTGCCAGCAGTTTATCGATCGGGGATCCGCCTAGCACAGATACGCAGTATTTT. Its translation: CASSLSIGDPPSTDTQYF.

This clone has just one count. The V call is TRBV28, the J call TRBJ2-3, with 13 bases fitting TRBD2. Germline CDR1 is MDHEN and CDR2 is SYDVKM. V gave up 4 bases and J gave up 5 bases; unmatched junction bases: 0. This CDR3 region has 14 residues. The CDR3 DNA reads as TGTGCCAGCAGTTGGACTAGCGGGGGAGATACGCAGTATTTT. Its protein product is CASSWTSGGDTQYF.

The chain couples TRBV7-8 to TRBJ2-1; a weak D match, TRBD2 (5 bases). This CDR3 region has 15 residues. In germline, CDR1 is SGHVS, CDR2 FQNEAQ. V lost 2 bases, J lost 4 bases, and 12 bases lay in between. Written as DNA, the CDR3 is TGTGCCAGCAGCTTAAGACTACGGGAATACAATGAGCAGTTCTTC. Its protein is CASSLRLREYNEQFF. The full variable domain, with the rest looked up from reference TRBV7-8 and TRBJ2-1, is GAGVSQSPRYKVAKRGQDVALRCDPISGHVSLFWYQQALGQGPEFLTYFQNEAQLDKSGLPSDRFFAERPEGSVSTLKIQRTQQEDSAVYLCASSLRLREYNEQFFGPGTRLTVL.

CDR3 protein: CASSGDRDRGRLETQYF. Here the CDR3 DNA reads TGTGCCAGCAGTGGCGACCGGGACAGGGGGCGCTTAGAGACCCAGTACTTC. The chain combines TRBV2 with TRBJ2-5; 12 bases map to TRBD1. The CDR3 contains 17 residues. The V and J ends lost 4 bases and 4 bases, in that order; junction bases with no gene match: 10. In germline, CDR1 is SNHLY, CDR2 FYNNEI. Variable domain in full (rest from reference TRBV2 and TRBJ2-5): EPEVTQTPSHQVTQMGQEVILRCVPISNHLYFYWYRQILGQKVEFLVSFYNNEISEKSEIFDDQFSVERPDGSNFTLKIRSTKLEDSAMYFCASSGDRDRGRLETQYFGPGTRLLVL.

This clone was counted a single time. The chain links TRBV5-1 to TRBJ2-5; no clear D. Germline CDR1 and CDR2: SGHRS and YFSETQ. Between the trimmed V and J ends, which lost 4 bases and 2 bases, there was a span of 6 bases. There are 12 residues in the CDR3. The chain's CDR3 is CASSPRQETQYF. The DNA of the CDR3 is TGCGCCAGCAGCCCGCGACAAGAGACCCAGTACTTC.

Remarks on this clone: Germline and junction disagree at one end, which may indicate a read error. The chain carries TRBV7-9 and TRBJ2-3; D may be TRBD1 (5 bases). Germline V gene sequence: CDR1 SEHNR, CDR2 FQNEAQ (reference sequence). The CDR3 runs to 12 residues. This CDR3 reads CSSSLTDDTQYF. DNA for the CDR3: TGTTCCAGCAGCCTGACAGATGATACGCAGTATTTT.

The chain combines TRBV6-1 with TRBJ2-3, with 7 positions matching TRBD2. Germline assignment: CDR1 MNHNS and CDR2 SASEGT. The CDR3 runs 13 residues. V trimming: 10 bases; J trimming: 1 base; junction bases outside the gene matches: 5. The CDR3 protein is CATHLAGTDTQYF. CDR3 DNA sequence: TGTGCCACACACCTAGCGGGCACAGATACGCAGTATTTT.

Here the CDR3 reads CASSLGGESYNEQFF. The CDR3 DNA sequence: TGCGCCAGCAGCTTGGGCGGGGAGTCCTACAATGAGCAGTTCTTC. The rearrangement uses TRBV5-1 and TRBJ2-1, with D possibly being TRBD2 (6 bases). The germline CDR1 and CDR2 sequences are SGHRS and YFSETQ. Trimming cost V 0 bases and J 1 base, with 8 bases left between them. The CDR3 runs 15 residues.

This clone was picked up a small number of times. The J gene is TRBJ1-1, the V gene TRBV19; TRBD1 might be the D (5 bases). The CDR3 loop spans 15 amino acids. The V end was cut by 3 bases, the J end by 8 bases, with 19 bases between. Germline lookup yields CDR1 LNHDA and CDR2 SQIVND (reference sequence). CDR3 sequence: CASSIWGGEGTEAFF. CDR3 nucleotide sequence: TGTGCCAGTAGTATTTGGGGGGGGGAGGGGACGGAAGCTTTCTTT.

The chain is built from TRBV5-1 and TRBJ2-3, with TRBD2 identical over 16 bases. The CDR3 is 19 residues long. Trimming removed 4 bases from V and 1 base from J; junction bases left unmatched: 9. Germline V lookup: CDR1 SGHRS, CDR2 YFSETQ. CDR3 sequence (DNA): TGCGCCAGCAGCGCCGGGACTAGCGGGAGGGCCCGGGGCACAGATACGCAGTATTTT. This codes for CASSAGTSGRARGTDTQYF.

The genes are TRBV11-3 and TRBJ1-1; 9 bases line up with TRBD1. The CDR3 sequence is 15 residues long. V shed 4 bases, J shed 1 base, and the junction held 4 bases outside the gene matches. CDR1 is SGHNT and CDR2 is YENEEA in the germline V gene. This CDR3 is CASSSPGQGNTEAFF. As DNA, the CDR3 is TGTGCCAGCAGCTCTCCGGGACAGGGGAACACTGAAGCTTTCTTT.

The genes are TRBV7-8 and TRBJ2-1; TRBD2 agrees at 7 bases. Losses at the gene ends were 0 bases for V and 11 bases for J; bases not matched to a gene: 10. Germline loops: CDR1 SGHVS, CDR2 FQNEAQ. This CDR3 is 15 amino acids long. The CDR3 here is CASSLAETGSGKQFF. CDR3 nucleotides: TGTGCCAGCAGCTTAGCCGAAACCGGCAGCGGGAAGCAGTTCTTC. Based on the CDR3 plus reference TRBV7-8 and TRBJ2-1, the full variable domain is GAGVSQSPRYKVAKRGQDVALRCDPISGHVSLFWYQQALGQGPEFLTYFQNEAQLDKSGLPSDRFFAERPEGSVSTLKIQRTQQEDSAVYLCASSLAETGSGKQFFGPGTRLTVL.

About this clone itself: The sample contains more than one DNA sequence encoding this CDR3. V is TRBV28 and J is TRBJ2-7; D is unclear. The V gene's germline CDR1 is MDHEN and CDR2 SYDVKM. This CDR3 has 11 amino acids. Deletions cut 2 bases from V and 5 bases from J, with 4 bases between. The CDR3 DNA follows: TGTGCCAGCAGTTTACGGGACGAGCAGTACTTC. It yields the protein CASSLRDEQYF.

The chain combines TRBV2 with TRBJ1-2, with TRBD1 matching over 10 bases. Germline loops: CDR1 SNHLY, CDR2 FYNNEI. V gave up 7 bases and J gave up 8 bases; unmatched junction bases: 13. This CDR3 has 15 residues. CDR3 sequence reads: CASTPAPGQGVGYTF. The CDR3 DNA is TGTGCCAGCACCCCCGCCCCTGGACAGGGGGTCGGCTACACCTTC.